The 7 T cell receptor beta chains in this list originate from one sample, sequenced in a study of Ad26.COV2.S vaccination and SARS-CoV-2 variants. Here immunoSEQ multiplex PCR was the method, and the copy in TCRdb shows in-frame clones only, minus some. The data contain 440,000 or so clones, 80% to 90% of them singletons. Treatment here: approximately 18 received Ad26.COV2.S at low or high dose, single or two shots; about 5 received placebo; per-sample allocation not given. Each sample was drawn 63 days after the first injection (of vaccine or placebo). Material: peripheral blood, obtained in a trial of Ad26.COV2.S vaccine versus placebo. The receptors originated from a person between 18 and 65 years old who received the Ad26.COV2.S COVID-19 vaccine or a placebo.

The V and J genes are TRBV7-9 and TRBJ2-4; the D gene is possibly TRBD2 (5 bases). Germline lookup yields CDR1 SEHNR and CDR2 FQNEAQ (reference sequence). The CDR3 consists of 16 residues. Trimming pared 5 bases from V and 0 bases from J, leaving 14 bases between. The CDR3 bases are TGTGCCAGCAGCCCGACCAAAAGCGGAGCCAAAAACATTCAGTACTTC. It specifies CASSPTKSGAKNIQYF.

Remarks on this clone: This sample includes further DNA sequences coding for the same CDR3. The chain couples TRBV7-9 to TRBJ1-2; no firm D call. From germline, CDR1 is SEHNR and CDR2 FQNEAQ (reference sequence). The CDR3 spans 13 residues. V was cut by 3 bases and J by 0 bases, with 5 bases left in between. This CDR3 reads CASSLSPNYGYTF. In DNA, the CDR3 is TGTGCCAGCAGCTTGAGCCCTAACTATGGCTACACCTTC.

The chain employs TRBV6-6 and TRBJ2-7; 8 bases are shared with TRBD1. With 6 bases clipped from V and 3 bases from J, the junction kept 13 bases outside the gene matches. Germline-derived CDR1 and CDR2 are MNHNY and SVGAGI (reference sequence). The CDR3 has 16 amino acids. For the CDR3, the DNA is TGTGCCAGCAGGGCTGACAGGGGCCGCTACTTCTACGAGCAGTACTTC. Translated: CASRADRGRYFYEQYF.

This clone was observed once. Here the CDR3 DNA reads TGTGCCAGTAGTATCCCAGGGGATCGTGCCTATGGCTACACCTTC. Its translation is CASSIPGDRAYGYTF. V gene TRBV19 combines with J gene TRBJ1-2, with a possible D match to TRBD1 (6 bases). The CDR3 runs 15 residues. The germline CDR1 and CDR2 sequences are LNHDA and SQIVND (reference sequence). The V gene lost 3 bases and the J gene lost 4 bases, with 15 bases spanning the gap.

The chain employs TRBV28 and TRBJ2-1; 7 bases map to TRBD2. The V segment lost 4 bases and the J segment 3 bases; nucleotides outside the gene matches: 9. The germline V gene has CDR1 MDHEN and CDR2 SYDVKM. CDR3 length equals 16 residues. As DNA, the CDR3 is TGTGCCAGCAGTTCCGTGGGGGGGGTGAGCTACAATGAGCAGTTCTTC. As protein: CASSSVGGVSYNEQFF. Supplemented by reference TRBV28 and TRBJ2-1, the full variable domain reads DVKVTQSSRYLVKRTGEKVFLECVQDMDHENMFWYRQDPGLGLRLIYFSYDVKMKEKGDIPEGYSVSREKKERFSLILESASTNQTSMYLCASSSVGGVSYNEQFFGPGTRLTVL.

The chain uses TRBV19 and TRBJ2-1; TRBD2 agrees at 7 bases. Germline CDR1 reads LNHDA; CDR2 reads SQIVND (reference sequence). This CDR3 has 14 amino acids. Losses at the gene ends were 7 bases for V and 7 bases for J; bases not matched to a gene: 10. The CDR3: CASKGSGKVNEQFF. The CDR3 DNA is TGTGCCAGTAAGGGGAGCGGGAAGGTGAATGAGCAGTTCTTC. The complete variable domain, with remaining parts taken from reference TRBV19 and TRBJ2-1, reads DGGITQSPKYLFRKEGQNVTLSCEQNLNHDAMYWYRQDPGQGLRLIYYSQIVNDFQKGDIAEGYSVSREKKESFPLTVTSAQKNPTAFYLCASKGSGKVNEQFFGPGTRLTVL.

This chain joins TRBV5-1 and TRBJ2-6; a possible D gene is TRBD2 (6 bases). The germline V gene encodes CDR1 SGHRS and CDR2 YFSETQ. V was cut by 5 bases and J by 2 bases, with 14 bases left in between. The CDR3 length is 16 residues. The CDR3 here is CASSKEGTAGANVLTF. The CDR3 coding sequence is TGCGCCAGCAGTAAGGAGGGAACCGCTGGGGCCAACGTCCTGACTTTC.